These 30 T cell receptor beta chains were sequenced from one sample in a study of blood T cell repertoires in COVID-19. The method was immunoSEQ multiplex PCR; TCRdb's version includes in-frame clones alone and lacks a portion of them. The sample gives roughly 80,000 clones, less than 90% of which show up once; around 9.8% is in the top ten. The sample was peripheral blood. All receptors derive from a human donor in a cohort sampled during active COVID-19.

The chain couples TRBV4-1 to TRBJ1-1; D remains ambiguous. The CDR3 has 15 amino acids. Between the trimmed V and J ends, which lost 4 bases and 6 bases, there was a span of 18 bases. Germline loops: CDR1 MGHRA, CDR2 YSYEKL. In DNA, the CDR3 is TGCGCCAGCAGCCGCTCGGCGCAGGCGAGGGCTGAAGCTTTCTTT. It translates to CASSRSAQARAEAFF.

The CDR3 coding sequence is TGCAGCGTTGCGCGGGACTTACAAGAGACCCAGTACTTC. Translation: CSVARDLQETQYF. V and J are TRBV29-1 and TRBJ2-5; TRBD2 is a possible D gene (6 bases). Deletions cut 4 bases from V and 2 bases from J, with 11 bases between. Per the germline V gene, CDR1 is SQVTM and CDR2 is ANQGSEA. The CDR3 runs to 13 residues.

This clone was detected only once. The V gene is TRBV30, the J gene TRBJ1-1; D is unresolved. Trimming took off 2 bases at V and 4 bases at J, with 17 bases between the two ends. The CDR3 totals 15 residues. Germline CDR1 reads GTSNPN; CDR2 reads SVGIG (reference sequence). In DNA form, the CDR3 reads TGTGCCTGGAGTCGGGGTTCTGTAGTGGGCACTGAAGCTTTCTTT. This encodes CAWSRGSVVGTEAFF.

This clone was counted a single time. V is TRBV6-4 and J is TRBJ2-1, with 8 nucleotides matching TRBD2. V was pared by 6 bases and J by 5 bases, with 9 bases of the junction left unmatched. This CDR3 is 15 amino acids long. The germline CDR1 and CDR2 sequences are MRHNA and SNTAGT. The CDR3 DNA reads as TGTGCCAGCAGCGAAGCCCTAGCGGGTGACAATGAGCAGTTCTTC. Protein: CASSEALAGDNEQFF.

V usage is TRBV10-3 and J usage is TRBJ2-7; 7 positions agree with TRBD1. J lost 5 bases, V lost 5 bases, and 6 bases had no gene match. The CDR3 is made up of 13 amino acids. CDR1 and CDR2 from the germline V gene are ENHRY and SYGVKD. The chain's CDR3 is CAISISQGHEQYF. The CDR3 region has the DNA TGTGCCATCAGTATCTCACAGGGGCACGAGCAGTACTTC.

V is TRBV5-4 and J is TRBJ2-1; 12 bases are a match to TRBD2. Germline CDR1 reads SGHNT; CDR2 reads YYREEE (reference sequence). This CDR3 comprises 16 residues. Unmatched junction bases numbered 11, after V lost 7 bases and J lost 6 bases. CDR3 loop: CASSGARTSGTNEQFF. The CDR3 region has the DNA TGTGCCAGCTCAGGCGCCAGGACTAGCGGGACCAATGAGCAGTTCTTC.

Details on this clone: The same CDR3 can be traced to other DNA sequences in this sample. The gene calls are TRBV28 and TRBJ1-6; tentative D call: TRBD1 (6 bases). The CDR3 consists of 17 residues. Germline CDR1 MDHEN, CDR2 SYDVKM. V was cut by 7 bases and J by 1 base, with 17 bases left in between. CDR3 nucleotide sequence: TGTGCCAGCACCGCAGAGGGGGTGAGTTCCTATAATTCACCCCTCCACTTT. This encodes CASTAEGVSSYNSPLHF.

The V call is TRBV28, the J call TRBJ2-5; a weak D match, TRBD1 (5 bases). The CDR3 sequence is 13 residues long. Germline-derived CDR1 and CDR2 are MDHEN and SYDVKM. The germline V and J ends were trimmed by 3 bases and 3 bases, with 8 bases remaining between them. CDR3 in DNA: TGTGCCAGCAGTTTCAGGGCAGAAGAGACCCAGTACTTC. This translates into CASSFRAEETQYF.

The gene calls are TRBV19 and TRBJ1-1, with 8 bases fitting TRBD1. J was trimmed by 4 bases and V by 3 bases; bases with no gene match: 4. This CDR3 spans 14 amino acids. Germline values: CDR1 LNHDA, CDR2 SQIVND (reference sequence). CDR3 coding DNA: TGTGCCAGTAGTATGGGACAGGCGGGCACTGAAGCTTTCTTT. Residues: CASSMGQAGTEAFF.

The sample holds one count of this clone. V usage is TRBV20-1 and J usage is TRBJ1-2; D is possibly TRBD1 (5 bases). Germline V CDR1 and CDR2: DFQATT, SNEGSKA (reference sequence). The CDR3 has 13 amino acids. V shed 3 bases and J shed 4 bases, with 12 bases lying between them. In nucleotides, the CDR3 is TGCAGTGCTAGTGTGGGGGACTTCTATGGCTACACCTTC. This sequence encodes CSASVGDFYGYTF.

The chain links TRBV9 to TRBJ2-2; TRBD1 matches at 12 bases. Trimming took 2 bases from V and 7 from J; bases not matched to a gene: 6. Germline CDR1 reads SGDLS; CDR2 reads YYNGEE. This CDR3 is built from 16 residues. The DNA of the CDR3 is TGTGCCAGCAGCGTGGGGGACAGGGGGCTCAACGGGGAGCTGTTTTTT. This translates into CASSVGDRGLNGELFF.

The rearrangement links TRBV28 to TRBJ1-1; the D is unclear. The V end lost 1 base, the J end lost 2 bases, and 11 bases lay between the germline ends. Germline lookup yields CDR1 MDHEN and CDR2 SYDVKM. The CDR3 has 15 amino acids. Here the CDR3 DNA reads TGTGCCAGCAGTTTATTTCACCAGATAAACACTGAAGCTTTCTTT. Residues: CASSLFHQINTEAFF.

V gene TRBV20-1 combines with J gene TRBJ1-5; TRBD1 might be the D (6 bases). Germline CDR1 DFQATT, CDR2 SNEGSKA (reference sequence). The CDR3 has 15 residues. The V and J ends lost 3 bases and 0 bases respectively, with 12 bases between them. The CDR3 spells CSASAGTNSNQPQHF. The CDR3 DNA reads as TGCAGTGCTAGTGCCGGGACAAATAGCAATCAGCCCCAGCATTTT.

The V gene is TRBV18, the J gene TRBJ1-1, with a weak D call TRBD1 (5 bases). The CDR3 consists of 14 residues. The germline gives CDR1 KGHSH, CDR2 LQKENI. V lost 6 bases to trimming and J lost 1 base, with 12 bases between them. The CDR3 loop reads CASSPRTPNTEAFF. CDR3 sequence (DNA): TGTGCCAGCTCTCCCCGGACACCGAACACTGAAGCTTTCTTT. Complete variable domain (other parts from reference TRBV18 and TRBJ1-1): NAGVMQNPRHLVRRRGQEARLRCSPMKGHSHVYWYRQLPEEGLKFMVYLQKENIIDESGMPKERFSAEFPKEGPSILRIQQVVRGDSAAYFCASSPRTPNTEAFFGQGTRLTVV.

This chain links TRBV27 with TRBJ2-1; a weak D match, TRBD1 (5 bases). This CDR3 has 16 amino acids. V was trimmed by 5 bases and J by 3 bases, leaving 17 bases between them. The germline gives CDR1 MNHEY, CDR2 SMNVEV (reference sequence). The CDR3 loop is CASSLLGVQGYNEQFF. The CDR3 region has the DNA TGTGCCAGCAGTCTCCTAGGGGTTCAGGGCTACAATGAGCAGTTCTTC.

The chain uses TRBV9 and TRBJ1-2, with TRBD1 as a possible D gene (5 bases). Germline CDR1 reads SGDLS; CDR2 reads YYNGEE. V was clipped by 2 bases and J by 4 bases, with 12 bases between them. This CDR3 region has 14 residues. CDR3 coding DNA: TGTGCCAGCAGCGTTCCGCCGGACACCTATGGCTACACCTTC. This gives the protein CASSVPPDTYGYTF.

This CDR3 is CASSINSWEQYF. The CDR3 DNA reads TGTGCCAGTAGTATAAACTCGTGGGAGCAGTACTTC. V usage is TRBV19 and J usage is TRBJ2-7; D remains ambiguous. The germline V and J ends were trimmed by 2 bases and 7 bases, with 9 bases remaining between them. Germline V CDR1 and CDR2: LNHDA, SQIVND (reference sequence). This CDR3 has 12 residues.

This chain connects TRBV7-9 to TRBJ1-1; a possible D gene is TRBD1 (5 bases). Between the trimmed V and J ends, which lost 9 bases and 6 bases, there was a span of 23 bases. The CDR3 length is 15 residues. Germline CDR1 SEHNR, CDR2 FQNEAQ (reference sequence). The CDR3 coding sequence is TGTGCCAGTGCGGGAGCGGGGGGAGGTGTGGCTGAAGCTTTCTTT. This gives the protein CASAGAGGGVAEAFF. The entire variable domain, with the rest obtained from reference TRBV7-9 and TRBJ1-1, is as follows: DTGVSQNPRHKITKRGQNVTFRCDPISEHNRLYWYRQTLGQGPEFLTYFQNEAQLEKSRLLSDRFSAERPKGSFSTLEIQRTEQGDSAMYLCASAGAGGGVAEAFFGQGTRLTVV.

The chain carries TRBV5-1 and TRBJ2-1; tentative D call: TRBD2 (6 bases). Germline V gives CDR1 SGHRS, CDR2 YFSETQ. V was clipped by 0 bases and J by 6 bases, with 10 bases between them. The CDR3 extends over 14 amino acids. The CDR3 DNA is TGCGCCAGCAGCTTGGAACTAGCCCTCAATGAGCAGTTCTTC. This gives the protein CASSLELALNEQFF.

The chain couples TRBV10-3 to TRBJ1-5; D is undetermined. V lost 3 bases and J lost 2, with 11 bases in between. The CDR3 sequence is 15 residues long. Germline CDR1 is ENHRY and CDR2 is SYGVKD. The CDR3, as DNA: TGTGCCATCAGTGACCCGGCTGCGGGCAATCAGCCCCAGCATTTT. It translates to CAISDPAAGNQPQHF.

The genes are TRBV7-9 and TRBJ2-3; a weak D match, TRBD2 (6 bases). Germline V gene sequence: CDR1 SEHNR, CDR2 FQNEAQ (reference sequence). This CDR3 has 16 amino acids. V was clipped by 2 bases and J by 0 bases, with 12 bases between them. Here the CDR3 DNA reads TGTGCCAGCAGCTTATGGCGGGACCCAAGCACAGATACGCAGTATTTT. Translation gives CASSLWRDPSTDTQYF.

This clone was observed once. The chain recombines TRBV7-9 with TRBJ2-1; TRBD2 aligns across 9 bases. Germline CDR1 reads SEHNR; CDR2 reads FQNEAQ (reference sequence). The CDR3 contains 15 residues. J gave up 5 bases and V 2 bases, and 4 bases lay outside the gene matches. The CDR3 loop reads CASSLSLAGNNEQFF. CDR3 nucleotides: TGTGCCAGCAGCTTATCTCTAGCGGGGAACAATGAGCAGTTCTTC.

As DNA, the CDR3 is TGTGCCAGCAACGGTGAGGGTCAAGAGACCCAGTACTTC. Amino acid sequence: CASNGEGQETQYF. The genes are TRBV12-3 or TRBV12-4 and TRBJ2-5; a weak D match, TRBD2 (5 bases). V lost 7 bases and J lost 2, with 11 bases in between. This CDR3 has 13 amino acids.

The chain combines TRBV27 with TRBJ2-2, with 8 bases that match TRBD2. Looked up from germline, CDR1 is MNHEY and CDR2 is SMNVEV (reference sequence). This CDR3 spans 16 amino acids. The J segment lost 0 bases and the V segment lost 3 bases, leaving 3 bases of the junction unmatched. The CDR3 is CASSFSGAANTGELFF. CDR3 in DNA: TGTGCCAGCAGTTTTAGCGGGGCTGCGAACACCGGGGAGCTGTTTTTT.

This chain connects TRBV5-8 to TRBJ2-2; no firm D call. The germline CDR1 and CDR2 sequences are SGHTS and YDEGEE. This CDR3 comprises 16 residues. The ends were cut back, 7 bases at V and 4 bases at J, with 20 bases in the middle. In DNA, the CDR3 is TGTGCCAGCGATCGCGTCGCCCCAGGTGGCACCGGGGAGCTGTTTTTT. It codes for CASDRVAPGGTGELFF.

The rearrangement links TRBV4-1 to TRBJ2-7, with D hard to call. This CDR3 is 14 amino acids long. Germline V gene sequence: CDR1 MGHRA, CDR2 YSYEKL. V gave up 1 base and J gave up 0 bases, with 7 bases separating them. The CDR3 sequence: CASSQVSTSYEQYF. The CDR3 DNA follows: TGCGCCAGCAGCCAAGTTAGCACCTCCTACGAGCAGTACTTC.

The chain is built from TRBV18 and TRBJ2-6; D perhaps matches TRBD2 (7 bases). The germline V gene encodes CDR1 KGHSH and CDR2 LQKENI. V was cut by 3 bases and J by 4 bases, with 10 bases left in between. CDR3 length equals 15 residues. CDR3 region: CASSPGGPGANVLTF. The CDR3 region has the DNA TGTGCCAGCTCACCCGGGGGGCCCGGGGCCAACGTCCTGACTTTC.

The chain carries TRBV4-2 and TRBJ2-4, with a possible D match to TRBD2 (5 bases). Between the trimmed V and J ends, which lost 1 base and 7 bases, there was a span of 5 bases. CDR1 LGHNA and CDR2 YNFKEQ come from the germline V gene. This CDR3 region has 12 residues. DNA for the CDR3: TGTGCCAGCAGCCAAGGGGAGAACATTCAGTACTTC. Residues: CASSQGENIQYF.

The rearrangement uses TRBV12-3 or TRBV12-4 and TRBJ2-7, with D unresolved. The CDR3 extends over 11 amino acids. Trimming shortened V by 8 bases and J by 2 bases, and 7 bases separated the two germline ends. CDR3 in DNA: TGTGCCAGCGGCGGAGCCTACGAGCAGTACTTC. Amino acids: CASGGAYEQYF.

Only one count was recorded for this clone. CDR3 bases: TGTGCCAGCAGTGACGTTCAGGGTTCCTCTGGAAACACCATATATTTT. Translating gives CASSDVQGSSGNTIYF. The chain links TRBV6-1 to TRBJ1-3, with TRBD1 as a possible D gene (5 bases). The CDR3 has 16 amino acids. V lost 3 bases to trimming and J lost 0 bases, with 12 bases between them. Germline CDR1 reads MNHNS; CDR2 reads SASEGT.